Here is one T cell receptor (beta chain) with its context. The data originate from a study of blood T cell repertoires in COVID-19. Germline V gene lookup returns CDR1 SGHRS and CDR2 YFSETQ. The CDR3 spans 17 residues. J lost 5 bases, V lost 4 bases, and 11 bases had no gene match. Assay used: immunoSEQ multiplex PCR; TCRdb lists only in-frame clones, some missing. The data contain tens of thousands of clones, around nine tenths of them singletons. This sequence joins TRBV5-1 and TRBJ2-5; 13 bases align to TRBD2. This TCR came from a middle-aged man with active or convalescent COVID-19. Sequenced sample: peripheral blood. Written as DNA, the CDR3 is TGCGCCAGCAGCACCTCGACTAGCGGGGGGCTAGGGGAGACCCAGTACTTC. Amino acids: CASSTSTSGGLGETQYF.